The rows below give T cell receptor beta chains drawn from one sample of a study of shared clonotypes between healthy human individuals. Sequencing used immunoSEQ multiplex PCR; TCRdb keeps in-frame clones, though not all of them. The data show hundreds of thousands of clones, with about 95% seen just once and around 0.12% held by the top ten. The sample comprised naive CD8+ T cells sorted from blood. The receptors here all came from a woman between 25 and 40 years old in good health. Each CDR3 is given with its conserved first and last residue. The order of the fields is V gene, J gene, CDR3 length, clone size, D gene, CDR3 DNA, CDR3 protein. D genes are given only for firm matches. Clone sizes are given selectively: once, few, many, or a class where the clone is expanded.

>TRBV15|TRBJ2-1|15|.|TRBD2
TGTGCCACCAGGTCCGGTAGCGGGGCTTACAATGAGCAGTTCTTC
CATRSGSGAYNEQFF
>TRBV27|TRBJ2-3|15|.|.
TGTGCCAGCAGTTTATACGGGGCTTCCACAGATACGCAGTATTTT
CASSLYGASTDTQYF
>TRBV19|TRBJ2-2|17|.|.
TGTGCCAGTAGTATAGGTCTAGCCTACACGAACACCGGGGAGCTGTTTTTT
CASSIGLAYTNTGELFF
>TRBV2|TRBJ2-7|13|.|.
TGTGCCAGCAGTCTAGGACCGACCTACGAGCAGTACTTC
CASSLGPTYEQYF
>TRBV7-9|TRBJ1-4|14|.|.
TGTGCCAGCAGCTTGGTTCTACCGAATGAAAAACTGTTTTTT
CASSLVLPNEKLFF
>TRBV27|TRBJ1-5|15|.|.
TGTGCCAGCAGTTTGGAGAGGTATAGCAATCAGCCCCAGCATTTT
CASSLERYSNQPQHF
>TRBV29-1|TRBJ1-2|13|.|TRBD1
TGCAGCGTTGGGGACAGGGCTGGCTATGGCTACACCTTC
CSVGDRAGYGYTF
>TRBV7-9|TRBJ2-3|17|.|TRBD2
TGTGCCAGCAGCTTAGGATTAGCGGGAGTTGCCACAGATACGCAGTATTTT
CASSLGLAGVATDTQYF
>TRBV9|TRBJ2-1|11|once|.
TGTGCCAGCAGCCTCTACAATGAGCAGTTCTTC
CASSLYNEQFF
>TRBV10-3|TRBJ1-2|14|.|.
TGTGCCATCAGTGAGTCGGACAGAATCTATGGCTACACCTTC
CAISESDRIYGYTF
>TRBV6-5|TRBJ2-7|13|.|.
TGTGCCAGCAGTTACTCGAGCGAGTACGAGCAGTACTTC
CASSYSSEYEQYF
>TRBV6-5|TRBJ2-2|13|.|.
TGTGCCAGCAGTCGCAAGAACACCGGGGAGCTGTTTTTT
CASSRKNTGELFF
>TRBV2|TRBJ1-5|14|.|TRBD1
TGTGCCAGCAGTGAAGGACAGGGGGACCAGCCCCAGCATTTT
CASSEGQGDQPQHF
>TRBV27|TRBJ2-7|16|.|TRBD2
TGTGCCAGCAGTTTGGCGGGAGGGTCACGGTCCTACGAGCAGTACTTC
CASSLAGGSRSYEQYF
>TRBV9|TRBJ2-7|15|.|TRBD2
TGTGCCAGCAGCATAGGTGGGACTAGCGGCTACGAGCAGTACTTC
CASSIGGTSGYEQYF
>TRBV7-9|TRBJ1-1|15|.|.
TGTGCCAGCAGCTCCCCGGCAACCGAAGGGACTGAAGCTTTCTTT
CASSSPATEGTEAFF
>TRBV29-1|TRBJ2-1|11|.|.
TGCAGCGTTGTGGTGGTCAATGAGCAGTTCTTC
CSVVVVNEQFF